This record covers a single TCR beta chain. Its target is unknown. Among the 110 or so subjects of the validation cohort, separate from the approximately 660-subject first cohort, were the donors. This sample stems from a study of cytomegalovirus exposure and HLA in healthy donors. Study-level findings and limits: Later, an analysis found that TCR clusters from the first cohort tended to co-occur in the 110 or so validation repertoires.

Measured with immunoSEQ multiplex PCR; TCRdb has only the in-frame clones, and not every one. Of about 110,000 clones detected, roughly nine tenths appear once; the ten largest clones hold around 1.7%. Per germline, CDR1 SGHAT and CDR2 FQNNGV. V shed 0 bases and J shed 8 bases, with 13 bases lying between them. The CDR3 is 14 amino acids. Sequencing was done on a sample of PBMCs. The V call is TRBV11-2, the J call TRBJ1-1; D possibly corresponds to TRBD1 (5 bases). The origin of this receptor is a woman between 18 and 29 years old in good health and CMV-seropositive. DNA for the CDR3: TGTGCCAGCAGCTTAGAAACCAGGGCCTCAGAAGCTTTCTTT. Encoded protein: CASSLETRASEAFF.